This paragraph covers one T cell receptor (beta chain) sequence. The CDR3 has 15 residues. Germline trimming cut 6 bases from V and 0 bases from J; bases unmatched to any gene: 6. This entry comes from a study of blood T cell repertoires in COVID-19. As for the study in general: Sources were T cells, B-cell-depleted T cells, or PBMCs; the material itself was cDNA or gDNA.

Measured with immunoSEQ multiplex PCR; TCRdb has only the in-frame clones, and not every one. This table holds around 300,000 clones, over 85% found once. Sequencing was performed on PBMCs or T cells enriched from blood (not recorded which). J is TRBJ2-7 and V is TRBV23-1; 9 bases fit TRBD1. TRBV23-1 belongs to the ORF category, with a function that is uncertain. This clonotype was sampled from a woman aged 60-75 years who had recovered from COVID-19. Written as DNA, the CDR3 is TGCGCCAGCAGACGGACAGGGGACGGCTCCTACGAGCAGTACTTC. Translating gives CASRRTGDGSYEQYF.